Below are 19 T cell receptor beta chains sequenced from a single sample in a study of T-cell memory formation after mild COVID-19. From the 5' RACE reads, TCRdb called clonotypes with MiXCR, one entry per CDR3 protein. The sample shows around 160,000 distinct CDR3 sequences, approximately 10% of them seen only once. Sequences were obtained from PBMCs or a T cell subset sorted from them (not recorded which). All receptors come from a man between 18 and 35 years old who had mild COVID-19 (a few samples of this study predate the infection). Cell type and time point are not known.

The V and J genes are TRBV4-1 and TRBJ2-7, with 10 bases lining up with TRBD2. CDR3 length: 15 residues. Germline V CDR1 and CDR2: MGHRA, YSYEKL. The trim removed 3 bases at V and 1 base at J, leaving 3 bases unmatched. This CDR3 reads CASSQTSGFSYEQYF. The CDR3 nucleotides read TGCGCCAGCAGCCAGACTAGCGGGTTTTCCTACGAGCAGTACTTC.

CDR3 nucleotide sequence: TGTGCCAGCAGTTACTCGACGTCCGATACGCAGTATTTT. This translates into CASSYSTSDTQYF. V and J are TRBV6-5 and TRBJ2-3; D call uncertain. Germline CDR1 reads MNHEY; CDR2 reads SVGAGI. The germline V and J ends were trimmed by 0 bases and 6 bases, with 7 bases remaining between them. The CDR3 length is 13 residues.

The table lists this clonotype with a few counts. This CDR3 reads CASSYRGSYEQYF. The DNA for the CDR3 is TGTGCCAGCAGTTACCGGGGGAGCTACGAGCAGTACTTC. This sequence joins TRBV6-6 and TRBJ2-7, with a weak D call TRBD2 (6 bases). Trimming took off 2 bases at V and 3 bases at J, with 8 bases between the two ends. This CDR3 is 13 amino acids long. Germline V lookup: CDR1 MNHNY, CDR2 SVGAGI (reference sequence).

This clonotype was observed many times. The chain couples TRBV7-2 to TRBJ2-1, with D unclear. CDR1 SGHTA and CDR2 FQGNSA come from the germline V gene. The CDR3 spans 15 residues. V gave up 2 bases and J gave up 13 bases, with 21 bases separating them. The CDR3 region has the DNA TGTGCCAGCAGCTTATCTGCGGCGGACGTGGGAACTCAGTTCTTC. Its translation is CASSLSAADVGTQFF.

This clonotype was counted only a few times. The CDR3 DNA reads TGTGCCAGCAGCTCTTTCAGGACGGACGCGAACACCGGGGAGCTGTTTTTT. Its translation: CASSSFRTDANTGELFF. The rearrangement joins TRBV7-2 to TRBJ2-2; no definite D call. Germline V gene sequence: CDR1 SGHTA, CDR2 FQGNSA. The CDR3 loop spans 17 amino acids. Between the trimmed V and J ends, which lost 4 bases and 0 bases, there was a span of 15 bases.

The chain recombines TRBV12-3 or TRBV12-4 with TRBJ2-3; D unresolved. The CDR3 is made up of 15 amino acids. Deletions cut 4 bases from V and 3 bases from J, with 14 bases between. Written as DNA, the CDR3 is TGTGCCAGCAGTTCTGTGGGCAGGAAAACAGATACGCAGTATTTT. Residues: CASSSVGRKTDTQYF.

This clonotype has just a few counts. The V gene is TRBV3-1, the J gene TRBJ1-6, with TRBD1 as a possible D gene (5 bases). Germline CDR1 and CDR2: LGHDT and YNNKEL (reference sequence). V lost 1 base and J lost 10, with 14 bases in between. The CDR3 runs 15 residues. CDR3: CASSQGAGTKSPLHF. The CDR3 region has the DNA TGTGCCAGCAGCCAAGGGGCCGGGACTAAGTCACCCCTCCACTTT.

There are many counts of this clonotype. The J gene is TRBJ2-7, the V gene TRBV5-1; 10 bases fit TRBD1. With 4 bases clipped from V and 8 bases from J, the junction kept 9 bases outside the gene matches. The germline gives CDR1 SGHRS, CDR2 YFSETQ. There are 14 residues in the CDR3. The CDR3 spells CASSPGTGVAQQYF. As DNA, the CDR3 is TGCGCCAGCAGCCCCGGGACAGGGGTTGCGCAGCAGTACTTC.

This clonotype showed up just a few times. V usage is TRBV6-2 or TRBV6-3 and J usage is TRBJ1-5; perhaps TRBD1 as D (5 bases). Germline CDR1 is MNHEY and CDR2 is SVGEGT. The CDR3 is 13 amino acids. V was cut by 4 bases and J by 6 bases, with 10 bases left in between. The CDR3 coding sequence is TGTGCCAGCAGTTGGGAGGGGAGTCAGCCCCAGCATTTT. Its translation: CASSWEGSQPQHF.

The rearrangement uses TRBV7-2 and TRBJ1-5, with D maybe TRBD1 (5 bases). The germline V gene encodes CDR1 SGHTA and CDR2 FQGNSA. Trimming shortened V by 3 bases and J by 6 bases, and 9 bases separated the two germline ends. This CDR3 is built from 13 residues. CDR3 in amino acids: CASSLRGLQPQHF. In DNA, the CDR3 is TGTGCCAGCAGCTTGAGGGGCCTTCAGCCCCAGCATTTT.

The chain is built from TRBV10-3 and TRBJ1-1; D perhaps matches TRBD1 (5 bases). The length of the CDR3 is 14 residues. The V end was cut by 2 bases, the J end by 5 bases, with 12 bases between. CDR1 ENHRY and CDR2 SYGVKD come from the germline V gene. CDR3 region: CAISEGAGQTEAFF. The DNA for the CDR3 is TGTGCCATCAGTGAGGGGGCCGGGCAGACTGAAGCTTTCTTT.

This clonotype was seen ten or more times. V gene TRBV5-6 combines with J gene TRBJ2-3; D not certain. CDR1 SGHDT and CDR2 YYEEEE come from the germline V gene. This CDR3 spans 13 amino acids. V was trimmed by 7 bases and J by 3 bases, leaving 12 bases between them. Written as DNA, the CDR3 is TGTGCCAGCGGCCTCACCGGGACAGATACGCAGTATTTT. Protein sequence: CASGLTGTDTQYF.

In its sample, this clonotype was seen a few times. J is TRBJ2-7 and V is TRBV13; no firm D call. The V gene's germline CDR1 is PRHDT and CDR2 FYEKMQ (reference sequence). V lost 5 bases and J lost 6, with 26 bases in between. The CDR3 extends over 17 amino acids. CDR3 bases: TGTGCCAGCAGCCTCGAAACAACCTGGGCAGCCTCGTCCGAGCAGTACTTC. Amino acids: CASSLETTWAASSEQYF.

This clonotype appeared a few times. This rearrangement joins TRBV7-2 to TRBJ2-3, with TRBD2 matching over 10 bases. V lost 5 bases to trimming and J lost 0 bases; unmatched junction nucleotides: 8. The germline V gene has CDR1 SGHTA and CDR2 FQGNSA. The CDR3 contains 17 residues. CDR3 loop: CASSPKRGGGSTDTQYF. CDR3 nucleotides: TGTGCCAGCAGCCCAAAGCGGGGGGGCGGTAGCACAGATACGCAGTATTTT.

This clonotype was observed at least ten times. The chain is built from TRBV3-1 and TRBJ1-4, with D unresolved. V dropped 0 bases and J dropped 8 bases, with 4 bases sitting between them. The germline V gene encodes CDR1 LGHDT and CDR2 YNNKEL (reference sequence). The CDR3 has 12 residues. CDR3 nucleotides: TGTGCCAGCAGCCAAGAAGGGGAAAAACTGTTTTTT. As protein: CASSQEGEKLFF.

This clonotype was picked up a small number of times. The chain is built from TRBV20-1 and TRBJ1-5, with D perhaps matching TRBD1 (5 bases). Germline V CDR1 and CDR2: DFQATT, SNEGSKA (reference sequence). Trimming took 3 bases from V and 3 from J, leaving 12 bases between them. CDR3 length: 14 residues. CDR3 nucleotide sequence: TGCAGTGCTAGGGCCGGGGCGCTCAATCAGCCCCAGCATTTT. This sequence encodes CSARAGALNQPQHF.

J is TRBJ1-2 and V is TRBV5-1; D is unclear. The CDR3 consists of 15 residues. The V gene's germline CDR1 is SGHRS and CDR2 YFSETQ. The V gene lost 2 bases and the J gene lost 4 bases, with 15 bases spanning the gap. As DNA, the CDR3 is TGCGCCAGCAGCTTAGTAGAGAGAGACCCCTATGGCTACACCTTC. Translated, it gives CASSLVERDPYGYTF. The full variable domain, in which reference TRBV5-1 and TRBJ1-2 provide the parts outside the CDR3, is KAGVTQTPRYLIKTRGQQVTLSCSPISGHRSVSWYQQTPGQGLQFLFEYFSETQRNKGNFPGRFSGRQFSNSRSEMNVSTLELGDSALYLCASSLVERDPYGYTFGSGTRLTVV.

The chain uses TRBV7-3 and TRBJ2-3; the match to TRBD2 covers 7 bases. CDR1 is SGHTA, CDR2 FQGTGA, per germline. Losses at the gene ends were 6 bases for V and 0 bases for J; bases not matched to a gene: 6. There are 15 residues in the CDR3. The CDR3 coding sequence is TGTGCCAGCAGTCAAGCGCGGGGGAGCACAGATACGCAGTATTTT. Translated, it gives CASSQARGSTDTQYF. Full variable domain (rest looked up from reference TRBV7-3 and TRBJ2-3): GAGVSQTPSNKVTEKGKYVELRCDPISGHTALYWYRQSLGQGPEFLIYFQGTGAADDSGLPNDRFFAVRPEGSVSTLKIQRTERGDSAVYLCASSQARGSTDTQYFGPGTRLTVL.

This clonotype was seen more than once but under ten times. J is TRBJ2-1 and V is TRBV29-1; perhaps TRBD2 as D (6 bases). Germline CDR1 and CDR2: SQVTM and ANQGSEA. Trimming left V 6 bases short and J 6 bases short, with 15 bases between. The CDR3 totals 13 residues. CDR3 in amino acids: CSVDSDGGNEQFF. DNA for the CDR3: TGCAGCGTGGACTCGGACGGGGGCAATGAGCAGTTCTTC.